This T cell receptor (beta chain) comes out of a study of siplizumab effects on memory and regulatory T cells. In the case of this clone: The antigen is unknown.

Some clones are missing from TCRdb's copy, which holds only in-frame ones; the method was immunoSEQ multiplex PCR. The sample has some 62,000 clones; 65% to 80% are singletons. J lost 2 bases, V lost 4 bases, and 6 bases had no gene match. The CDR3 is 15 amino acids. Germline values: CDR1 MNHNS, CDR2 SASEGT. Study conclusions and caveats: The study did not confirm that proliferating Tregs from siplizumab cultures were suppressive. Major contributors to the alloresponse seemed to be naive T cells, which also appeared more diverse than memory cells.

Sequenced unstimulated subsets in three donor pairs: CD4+ naive, CD4+ memory, CD8+ naive, CD8+ effector memory, CD8+ TEMRA. The specimen was memory CD4+ T cells sorted from blood. V gene TRBV6-1 combines with J gene TRBJ2-5; TRBD2 agrees at 8 bases. The clonotype comes from a human donor in good health. CDR3 sequence: CASSVSGGLQETQYF. DNA for the CDR3: TGTGCCAGCAGTGTATCGGGGGGGCTGCAAGAGACCCAGTACTTC.